This TCR beta chain was identified in a study of blood T cells in healthy people across ages. PCR was performed a second time for about 7 to 12 cycles using a sample-barcoded 5' primer and a J-beta primer mix. TCRdb re-called the 5' RACE reads with MiXCR, one entry per CDR3 protein. The top ten hold approximately 12% of the sample, which has approximately 810,000 distinct CDR3 sequences, roughly 35% seen once. CDR3 length: 12 amino acids. The V and J ends lost 8 bases and 6 bases respectively, with 13 bases between them. Germline CDR1 SNHLY, CDR2 FYNNEI. The clonotype was recovered from a young man in good health. V gene TRBV2 combines with J gene TRBJ1-1, with D unclear. The sequenced sample was blood. The CDR3 nucleotides read TGTGCCAGCGGTTCCGAGGCCGCTGAAGCTTTCTTT. Its translation is CASGSEAAEAFF.